This TCR beta chain was observed in a study of blood T cell repertoires in COVID-19. About the research overall: The United States, Italy and Spain were the sources of the acute and convalescent COVID-19 samples.

Original data processing: Amplification from reference gene primers served as the basis for estimated nucleated cell counts. TCRdb keeps only in-frame clones here, not all; method: immunoSEQ multiplex PCR. V, J and clone size are taken as reported in that table, and D and trimming were inferred from the DNA itself. The sample has fewer than 250,000 clones, approximately 78% seen once. As to this clone: One end of the junction varies from germline; a read error may be responsible.

Germline-derived CDR1 and CDR2 are SGHTA and FQGNSA. There are 14 residues in the CDR3. Sequencing was performed on peripheral blood. The V and J genes are TRBV7-2 and TRBJ2-7, with TRBD2 identical over 8 bases. The clonotype originates from a woman in her thirties or forties with acute or convalescent COVID-19. CDR3 nucleotides: TGTGCCAGCCGCTGGAGCGGGGGCTCCTTCGAGCAGTACTTC. As protein: CASRWSGGSFEQYF.